These 32 T cell receptor beta chains came from one sample sequenced in a study of blood T cells in healthy people across ages. PCR was performed a second time for roughly 6 to 12 cycles using a sample-barcoded 5' primer and a J-beta primer mix. TCRdb itself ran the 5' RACE reads through MiXCR, one entry per CDR3 protein. The sample has approximately 830,000 distinct CDR3 sequences, 55% to 65% seen once; the top ten hold about 30%. Sequences were obtained from blood. The receptors shown here come from a man in his thirties or forties in good health.

The genes are TRBV20-1 and TRBJ1-2; tentative D call: TRBD1 (5 bases). Germline CDR1 is DFQATT and CDR2 is SNEGSKA (reference sequence). Trimming left V 0 bases short and J 5 bases short, with 10 bases between. The CDR3 length is 13 residues. This chain's CDR3 is CSARDRRVYGYTF. CDR3 in DNA: TGCAGTGCTAGAGATCGCAGGGTTTATGGCTACACCTTC.

The gene calls are TRBV25-1 and TRBJ1-1, with D possibly matching TRBD1 (6 bases). Trimming stripped 0 bases from V and 0 bases from J, with 14 bases between. The CDR3 sequence is 17 residues long. From germline, CDR1 is MGHDK and CDR2 SYGVNS. The chain's CDR3 is CASSEYSQGPMNTEAFF. CDR3 bases: TGTGCCAGCAGTGAATATTCACAGGGCCCCATGAACACTGAAGCTTTCTTT.

This chain links TRBV20-1 with TRBJ2-5, with 7 bases matching TRBD1. The J call may not be correct, given that the DNA end is closer to TRBJ2-7. The CDR3 length is 14 residues. Germline values: CDR1 DFQATT, CDR2 SNEGSKA (reference sequence). CDR3 residues: CSARDLQGTHEQYF. CDR3 sequence (DNA): TGCAGTGCTAGAGATCTACAGGGGACCCACGAGCAGTACTTC.

This clonotype was recorded a few times. The V gene is TRBV11-1, the J gene TRBJ2-7; tentative D call: TRBD2 (5 bases). The J call is uncertain, as TRBJ2-5 better fits the DNA end. CDR3 length: 15 residues. CDR1 is SGHAT, CDR2 FQDESV, per germline (reference sequence). DNA for the CDR3: TGTGCCAGCAGCTTAGCGATGACCCGGGGAGAGACCCAGTACTTC. Its protein is CASSLAMTRGETQYF.

This clonotype was seen only a few times. The V gene is TRBV4-1, the J gene TRBJ2-1, with 10 bases matching TRBD2. Looked up from germline, CDR1 is MGHRA and CDR2 is YSYEKL. The junction had 4 bases not matched to a gene; V was cut back by 2 bases and J by 3 bases. The CDR3 spans 16 residues. The chain's CDR3 is CASSQSGGAFYNEQFF. The CDR3 bases are TGCGCCAGCAGCCAAAGCGGGGGGGCTTTCTACAATGAGCAGTTCTTC.

This clonotype was seen a handful of times. The chain carries TRBV27 and TRBJ1-2, with D hard to call. V gave up 3 bases and J gave up 1 base, with 18 bases separating them. Germline loops: CDR1 MNHEY, CDR2 SMNVEV (reference sequence). This CDR3 has 17 residues. CDR3 sequence: CASSLEGSSLFNYGYTF. The DNA for the CDR3 is TGTGCCAGCAGTTTGGAGGGCTCTTCCCTCTTTAACTATGGCTACACCTTC.

Comments on this clonotype: This may be a read error: a much more frequent sequence differs by one nucleotide. The rearrangement joins TRBV28 to TRBJ2-7; D unclear. The CDR3 runs 15 residues. Looked up from germline, CDR1 is MDHEN and CDR2 is SYDVKM. The CDR3 loop is CASSYSIGFPETQCF. The CDR3 DNA reads as TGTGCCAGCAGTTATTCGATAGGGTTTCCAGAGACCCAGTGCTTC. Using reference TRBV28 and TRBJ2-7 for the parts outside the CDR3, the full variable domain is DVKVTQSSRYLVKRTGEKVFLECVQDMDHENMFWYRQDPGLGLRLIYFSYDVKMKEKGDIPEGYSVSREKKERFSLILESASTNQTSMYLCASSYSIGFPETQCFGPGTRLTVT.

Remarks on this clonotype: A much larger clone lies a single base off, so this may be a read error. The rearrangement uses TRBV2 and TRBJ1-4, with a tentative D call TRBD1 (6 bases). The CDR3 totals 19 residues. CDR1 and CDR2 (germline): SNHLY, FYNNEI. The CDR3 DNA follows: TGTGCCAGCAGTGTAGACGAACTGTCAGGGGCGCCAACTGATGAAAAACTGTTTTTT. Translated: CASSVDELSGAPTDEKLFF. Full variable domain (remainder filled in from reference TRBV2 and TRBJ1-4): EPEVTQTPSHQVTQMGQEVILRCVPISNHLYFYWYRQILGQKVEFLVSFYNNEISEKSEIFDDQFSVERPDGSNFTLKIRSTKLEDSAMYFCASSVDELSGAPTDEKLFFGSGTQLSVL.

The chain combines TRBV28 with TRBJ1-6; possibly TRBD1 for D (5 bases). CDR1 is MDHEN, CDR2 SYDVKM, per germline. Trimming removed 5 bases at V and 7 bases at J, with 12 bases between. The CDR3 runs 14 residues. The CDR3 spells CASSRIGTNSPLHF. Written as DNA, the CDR3 is TGTGCCAGCAGTCGAATTGGGACCAATTCACCCCTCCACTTT.

This chain uses TRBV4-2 with TRBJ2-3; tentative D call: TRBD2 (6 bases). Trimming shortened V by 3 bases and J by 5 bases, and 12 bases separated the two germline ends. The CDR3 consists of 14 residues. Per the germline V gene, CDR1 is LGHNA and CDR2 is YNFKEQ. CDR3 DNA sequence: TGTGCCAGCAGCCACGGGGGATTTGGAGATACGCAGTATTTT. Its translation: CASSHGGFGDTQYF.

The chain employs TRBV6-5 and TRBJ1-4; TRBD1 matches 9 bases. The CDR3 extends over 15 amino acids. J gave up 1 base and V 6 bases, and 3 bases lay outside the gene matches. In germline, CDR1 is MNHEY, CDR2 SVGAGI. The CDR3: CASRTTGGTNEKLFF. CDR3 DNA sequence: TGTGCCAGCAGAACGACAGGGGGAACTAATGAAAAACTGTTTTTT.

The chain is built from TRBV20-1 and TRBJ1-5; D possibly corresponds to TRBD1 (5 bases). This CDR3 is 14 amino acids long. Germline CDR1 DFQATT, CDR2 SNEGSKA (reference sequence). The germline V and J ends were trimmed by 5 bases and 9 bases, with 20 bases remaining between them. The CDR3 coding sequence is TGCAGTGCTCACACGGGGGGAAGGGTAAGGCCCCAGCATTTT. This sequence encodes CSAHTGGRVRPQHF.

The chain links TRBV6-5 to TRBJ2-3; 12 positions agree with TRBD1. CDR1 MNHEY and CDR2 SVGAGI come from the germline V gene. V trimming: 0 bases; J trimming: 4 bases; junction bases outside the gene matches: 2. This CDR3 comprises 16 residues. For the CDR3, the DNA is TGTGCCAGCAGTTACTCCCGGGACAGGGGGCCAGATACGCAGTATTTT. It translates to CASSYSRDRGPDTQYF.

V usage is TRBV15 and J usage is TRBJ1-4; the D is unclear. The ends were cut back, 0 bases at V and 0 bases at J, with 8 bases in the middle. CDR3 size: 16 residues. Germline CDR1 LNHNV, CDR2 YYDKDF (reference sequence). In DNA, the CDR3 is TGTGCCACCAGCAGAGATCTCGGGTCAACTAATGAAAAACTGTTTTTT. Amino acid sequence: CATSRDLGSTNEKLFF.

The genes are TRBV3-1 and TRBJ1-1; D remains ambiguous. Germline loops: CDR1 LGHDT, CDR2 YNNKEL (reference sequence). Between the trimmed V and J ends, which lost 0 bases and 4 bases, there was a span of 15 bases. The CDR3 length is 16 residues. This CDR3 reads CASSQDWAKEVTEAFF. The CDR3 DNA follows: TGTGCCAGCAGCCAAGATTGGGCAAAGGAGGTCACTGAAGCTTTCTTT.

This clonotype was observed a handful of times. This chain joins TRBV7-9 and TRBJ1-5; D is unclear. This CDR3 spans 15 amino acids. Germline CDR1 SEHNR, CDR2 FQNEAQ (reference sequence). Trimming removed 3 bases from V and 4 bases from J, with 13 bases in between. The CDR3 is CASSLGNRPNQPQHF. The CDR3 DNA sequence: TGTGCCAGCAGCTTGGGGAATCGGCCTAATCAGCCCCAGCATTTT.

The chain recombines TRBV20-1 with TRBJ2-5; 11 bases line up with TRBD2. The CDR3 loop spans 15 amino acids. Germline CDR1 is DFQATT and CDR2 is SNEGSKA (reference sequence). With 1 base clipped from V and 1 base from J, the junction kept 2 bases outside the gene matches. The CDR3 region is CSARVAGGFQETQYF. CDR3 in DNA: TGCAGTGCTAGAGTAGCGGGGGGGTTCCAAGAGACCCAGTACTTC.

CDR3 coding DNA: TGTGCCAGCAGTCCGGGTCTAGCGGGGGCAGGGCCACTGCGGGAGCAGTACTTC. It yields the protein CASSPGLAGAGPLREQYF. This chain joins TRBV6-1 and TRBJ2-5, with TRBD2 matching over 10 bases. The germline V gene has CDR1 MNHNS and CDR2 SASEGT. There are 18 residues in the CDR3. Trimming at V came to 5 bases and at J to 11 bases, leaving 23 bases not matched to a gene.

The chain carries TRBV7-6 and TRBJ2-1; tentative D call: TRBD2 (5 bases). CDR1 and CDR2 (germline): SGHVS, FNYEAQ. The V end was cut by 2 bases, the J end by 3 bases, with 14 bases between. CDR3 length: 16 residues. Here the CDR3 DNA reads TGTGCCAGCAGCTTAAGGAGCGGTCCTTACTACAATGAGCAGTTCTTC. This sequence encodes CASSLRSGPYYNEQFF.

The V and J genes are TRBV12-3 or TRBV12-4 and TRBJ2-7, with 10 bases aligning to TRBD2. J gave up 5 bases and V 6 bases, and 10 bases lay outside the gene matches. CDR3 length equals 15 residues. The CDR3 DNA follows: TGTGCCAGCAGGCCGACTAGCGGGCTATTCGACGAGCAGTACTTC. Amino acids: CASRPTSGLFDEQYF.

J is TRBJ2-7 and V is TRBV3-1; the match to TRBD1 covers 11 bases. The CDR3 loop spans 14 amino acids. Germline V lookup: CDR1 LGHDT, CDR2 YNNKEL (reference sequence). J was trimmed by 0 bases and V by 8 bases; bases with no gene match: 3. CDR3 DNA: TGTGCCAGCGGACAGGGGGCGACCTCCTACGAGCAGTACTTC. Protein sequence: CASGQGATSYEQYF.

The CDR3 DNA is TGTGCCAGCAGCTGGACTTCTTTGGGGACTTATCAAGGCTACACCTTC. This translates into CASSWTSLGTYQGYTF. V is TRBV5-6 and J is TRBJ1-2, with a tentative D call TRBD1 (5 bases). Germline values: CDR1 SGHDT, CDR2 YYEEEE. The CDR3 has 16 amino acids. V was shortened by 3 bases and J by 8 bases, with 23 bases between the two germline ends.

The rearrangement links TRBV4-3 to TRBJ2-1; TRBD2 aligns across 15 bases. Germline lookup yields CDR1 LGHNA and CDR2 YSLEER. The CDR3 runs to 16 residues. The junction had 4 bases not matched to a gene; V was cut back by 3 bases and J by 7 bases. CDR3 in amino acids: CASSQTGTSGRNEQFF. The CDR3 region has the DNA TGCGCCAGCAGCCAGACCGGGACTAGCGGGAGGAATGAGCAGTTCTTC.

The chain links TRBV5-1 to TRBJ2-1, with no clear D. The length of the CDR3 is 14 residues. Germline V gives CDR1 SGHRS, CDR2 YFSETQ. Between the trimmed V and J ends, which lost 0 bases and 4 bases, there was a span of 8 bases. The CDR3 DNA reads as TGCGCCAGCAGCTTGGAGAGTCATTACAATGAGCAGTTCTTC. It specifies CASSLESHYNEQFF.

This chain links TRBV29-1 with TRBJ2-2, with a tentative D call TRBD1 (5 bases). The V gene lost 7 bases and the J gene lost 2 bases, with 14 bases spanning the gap. The germline CDR1 and CDR2 sequences are SQVTM and ANQGSEA. The CDR3 runs to 14 residues. CDR3 sequence: CSAEEQGNTGELFF. In DNA, the CDR3 is TGCAGCGCCGAGGAGCAGGGCAACACCGGGGAGCTGTTTTTT.

This rearrangement joins TRBV11-3 to TRBJ2-1; a possible D gene is TRBD1 (6 bases). The CDR3 consists of 13 residues. Looked up from germline, CDR1 is SGHNT and CDR2 is YENEEA. V lost 3 bases and J lost 7, with 10 bases in between. The CDR3 here is CASSFQGMNEQFF. Written as DNA, the CDR3 is TGTGCCAGCAGCTTCCAGGGGATGAATGAGCAGTTCTTC.

The chain is built from TRBV3-1 and TRBJ2-4; D call uncertain. Deletions cut 7 bases from V and 0 bases from J, with 13 bases between. CDR1 and CDR2 from the germline V gene are LGHDT and YNNKEL (reference sequence). CDR3 size: 15 residues. The CDR3 is CASTPDPLAKNIQYF. Here the CDR3 DNA reads TGTGCCAGCACCCCGGACCCACTAGCCAAAAACATTCAGTACTTC.

The rearrangement joins TRBV13 to TRBJ2-1, with TRBD2 matching 13 bases. The length of the CDR3 is 15 residues. Germline assignment: CDR1 PRHDT and CDR2 FYEKMQ (reference sequence). The ends lost 3 bases at V and 9 bases at J; junction bases unmatched: 5. The CDR3 nucleotides are TGTGCCAGCAGCTTCCGGACTAGCGGGGGTAGTGAGCAGTTCTTC. It encodes CASSFRTSGGSEQFF.

V usage is TRBV6-1 and J usage is TRBJ2-2, with 8 bases identical to TRBD1. This CDR3 is built from 15 residues. V trimming: 7 bases; J trimming: 3 bases; junction bases outside the gene matches: 7. Germline values: CDR1 MNHNS, CDR2 SASEGT. In DNA, the CDR3 is TGTGCCAGCACCACCGGGACAGGTTACACCGGGGAGCTGTTTTTT. This encodes CASTTGTGYTGELFF.

This clonotype was recorded only once. The chain carries TRBV21-1 and TRBJ1-1. TRBV21-1 is classified as a pseudogene. The length of the CDR3 is 16 residues. DNA of the CDR3: TGTGCCAGCAGCAAAGACCCAGCGAGTAGGAACACTGAAGCTTTCTTT. Translating gives CASSKDPASRNTEAFF.

This clonotype appeared many times. For the CDR3, the DNA is TGTGCCATCAGCCAAGGACAGGGCAATCAGCCCCAGCATTTT. It is translated as CAISQGQGNQPQHF. V usage is TRBV10-3 and J usage is TRBJ1-5; 7 bases match TRBD1. The V gene's germline CDR1 is ENHRY and CDR2 SYGVKD. The length of the CDR3 is 14 residues. V lost 6 bases, J lost 2 bases, and 4 bases stayed unmatched.

The rearrangement links TRBV4-2 to TRBJ2-7; 9 bases line up with TRBD2. The CDR3 has 16 amino acids. CDR1 is LGHNA, CDR2 YNFKEQ, per germline. V lost 0 bases, J lost 5 bases, and 8 bases stayed unmatched. The CDR3 reads CASSQEGASGVDEQYF. In nucleotides, the CDR3 is TGTGCCAGCAGCCAAGAAGGGGCTAGCGGGGTCGACGAGCAGTACTTC.